The TCR beta chain described here comes from a study of blood T cell dynamics during melanoma immunotherapy (dated by TCRdb to about 2020). As for the study more broadly: The patients had metastatic melanoma and were given first-line pembrolizumab or nivolumab plus ipilimumab as standard of care in the United Kingdom. To identify early correlates of response, the study profiled peripheral T cell receptor repertoires in patients with metastatic melanoma before and after one cycle of checkpoint inhibitor therapy. The training cohort was made up of consecutive patients, while a further independent group of patients from the same centre was pooled to form an external validation set. On the study overall, not on this receptor specifically: A bifurcated reorganization of the PBMC repertoire at W3, with increased clonality or increased diversity, was observed in patients who later achieved disease control, unlike in progressors. Whether the T cell clones driving repertoire changes were melanoma-specific or reflected general immune activation could not be determined in the study. The relatively small sample size was recognized as a factor that could limit how well the results generalize.

This clone turned up a few times. No cognate antigen has been identified for it. No quality values exist for individual bases; no much larger clone is one base distant. Interpreted using the paper, the time point label stands for: pre-treatment baseline. Blood samples were taken before treatment (T0) and at week 3 (W3), following the first cycle of checkpoint blockade. Except for a couple of patients with rapid clinical progression, response was assessed 12 weeks after the first infusion by RECIST 1.1; disease control meant complete response, partial response or stable disease. Patients were excluded for prior systemic cancer treatment, concomitant immunosuppressant therapy or synchronous other active malignancies. Bulk PBMC and plasma cell-free DNA were both sequenced for TCR beta so that circulating cells and T cell turnover could be tracked. Lymphoprep and SepMate tubes were used to isolate PBMC from blood, and red cell lysis was then performed. QIAamp DNA Blood Mini kits were used to extract DNA from PBMC and from sorted T cell subsets.

Every bulk PBMC sample had a fixed 350 ng of DNA loaded. TCR beta CDR3 sequences were amplified from genomic DNA using the immunoSEQ TCRb Assay kit according to manufacturer instructions. The KAPA Library Quantification Kit for Illumina platforms was used to quantify pooled libraries by qPCR. Pooled libraries were clustered at about 0.55-1.2 pM and sequenced on an Illumina NextSeq 500. The original pipeline was this. TCR data were analyzed using immunoSEQ ANALYZER and the R LymphoSeq package. A rearrangement efficiency score was calculated as productive divided by the sum of productive and non-productive CDR3 sequences. Clonality was assessed using the Gini coefficient and diversity using the Renyi index at alpha=1, with pairwise comparisons between timepoints within each patient. Clonal relatedness used an edit distance of 3, and repertoire similarity used the Bhattacharyya coefficient, both computed in LymphoSeq. To classify response, a linear discriminant analysis based on week-3 changes in clonality and diversity was built with the R MASS and caret packages. TCRdb limited this immuneACCESS table to in-frame rearrangements with V and J called. A share of clones is missing; checked studies link under half to unresolved V genes, and the rest is unexplained. D and trimming were read from the DNA, whereas the V and J calls and clone size are those reported in that table. Across this sample there are roughly 10,000 clones, with less than 85% seen only once. The biggest ten clones account for roughly 19% of the sample.

According to the germline V gene, CDR1 reads SGHTA and CDR2 reads FQGTGA. The CDR3 sequence holds 13 residues, the cysteine and phenylalanine included. Only the CDR3 portion is preserved as DNA: 39 bases, with reading frame beginning at the first base. V is cut by 5 bases and J by 1 base, and the space between the germline ends is 8 bases. Recombination connected TRBV7-3 to TRBJ1-1, with no D gene named confidently. Sequences were derived from blood, sampled from a patient treated with checkpoint blockade. The TCR comes from a human donor with melanoma. The DNA sequence reads TGTGCCAGCAGCCCGGACGGGAACACTGAAGCTTTCTTT. The encoded protein is CASSPDGNTEAFF.